This T cell receptor beta chain was identified in a study of blood T cell repertoires in COVID-19. Clones were sequenced by immunoSEQ multiplex PCR, and TCRdb holds only the in-frame ones, with some missing. The sample records about 97,000 clones, around nine tenths being singletons. The CDR3 totals 15 residues. The germline CDR1 and CDR2 sequences are SGHDT and YYEEEE. Trimming stripped 1 base from V and 2 bases from J, with 12 bases between. Sequenced input: peripheral blood. The TCR was taken from a human donor in a cohort sampled during active COVID-19. The V gene is TRBV5-6, the J gene TRBJ1-2; the D gene is possibly TRBD1 (5 bases). As DNA, the CDR3 is TGTGCCAGCAGCTTGACCGACCGGACAAACTATGGCTACACCTTC. This sequence encodes CASSLTDRTNYGYTF.